The 20 T cell receptor beta chains presented below share a single source sample, sequenced in a study of shared clonotypes between healthy human individuals. Profiled with immunoSEQ multiplex PCR; TCRdb holds only in-frame clones, not every one. The data show 450,000 to 500,000 clones, with around 80% seen just once and approximately 12% held by the top ten. The material sequenced was PBMCs. These receptors originate from a middle-aged woman in good health. Some clones in this sample may be carry-over from other donors' samples.

The gene calls are TRBV5-4 and TRBJ1-2, with a tentative D call TRBD1 (5 bases). This CDR3 is built from 14 residues. CDR1 and CDR2 (germline): SGHNT, YYREEE (reference sequence). Trimming removed 2 bases at V and 8 bases at J, with 16 bases between. CDR3 sequence (DNA): TGTGCCAGCAGCTTTGGCCGAGGTGGGGGGGGCTACACCTTC. This encodes CASSFGRGGGGYTF.

This sequence joins TRBV28 and TRBJ2-7; unclear D gene. The CDR3 is made up of 12 amino acids. Per germline, CDR1 MDHEN and CDR2 SYDVKM. V lost 4 bases and J 2 bases, leaving 6 bases between the germline ends. The CDR3 DNA follows: TGTGCCAGCAGTTATACGGCCTACGAGCAGTACTTC. Residues: CASSYTAYEQYF.

V and J are TRBV28 and TRBJ1-3; D is perhaps TRBD1 (6 bases). Per the germline V gene, CDR1 is MDHEN and CDR2 is SYDVKM. V lost 5 bases to trimming and J lost 0 bases, with 14 bases between them. The CDR3 loop spans 16 amino acids. This chain's CDR3 is CASSLPGHRSGNTIYF. DNA of the CDR3: TGTGCCAGCAGTCTGCCGGGACACCGCTCTGGAAACACCATATATTTT.

The chain carries TRBV6-5 and TRBJ2-7; TRBD1 matches 10 bases. This CDR3 spans 14 amino acids. From germline, CDR1 is MNHEY and CDR2 SVGAGI. J lost 2 bases, V lost 5 bases, and 3 bases had no gene match. This CDR3 reads CASSPDRGTYEQYF. The CDR3 DNA reads as TGTGCCAGCAGTCCGGACAGGGGGACCTACGAGCAGTACTTC.

The chain recombines TRBV6-6 with TRBJ2-7; possible D gene TRBD1, 5 bases. V was clipped by 6 bases and J by 6 bases, with 18 bases between them. The CDR3 runs 14 residues. The germline gives CDR1 MNHNY, CDR2 SVGAGI (reference sequence). The CDR3 bases are TGTGCCAGCAGCAAAACGCTCAGGGAACGCGAGCAGTACTTC. Translating it yields CASSKTLREREQYF.

The chain combines TRBV28 with TRBJ2-4; TRBD2 is a possible D gene (6 bases). CDR3 size: 14 residues. V was clipped by 6 bases and J by 6 bases, with 15 bases between them. Germline CDR1 reads MDHEN; CDR2 reads SYDVKM. In DNA form, the CDR3 reads TGTGCCAGCAGGACGGGACTGGCACCAAACATTCAGTACTTC. This codes for CASRTGLAPNIQYF. The full variable domain, its missing parts supplied by reference TRBV28 and TRBJ2-4, is DVKVTQSSRYLVKRTGEKVFLECVQDMDHENMFWYRQDPGLGLRLIYFSYDVKMKEKGDIPEGYSVSREKKERFSLILESASTNQTSMYLCASRTGLAPNIQYFGAGTRLSVL.

The rearrangement links TRBV7-6 to TRBJ2-3, with TRBD2 matching over 8 bases. J was trimmed by 4 bases and V by 4 bases; bases with no gene match: 7. This CDR3 is 15 amino acids long. Germline CDR1 is SGHVS and CDR2 is FNYEAQ. In DNA, the CDR3 is TGTGCCAGCAGCTGGGGCGGGGGGATCCCAGATACGCAGTATTTT. This codes for CASSWGGGIPDTQYF. Drawing the rest from reference TRBV7-6 and TRBJ2-3, the complete variable domain is GAGVSQSPRYKVTKRGQDVALRCDPISGHVSLYWYRQALGQGPEFLTYFNYEAQQDKSGLPNDRFSAERPEGSISTLTIQRTEQRDSAMYRCASSWGGGIPDTQYFGPGTRLTVL.

The rearrangement joins TRBV19 to TRBJ2-3, with TRBD2 matching over 8 bases. J lost 1 base, V lost 5 bases, and 14 bases had no gene match. The CDR3 loop spans 18 amino acids. Germline V lookup: CDR1 LNHDA, CDR2 SQIVND (reference sequence). CDR3 region: CASSFPPGGAGGTDTQYF. CDR3 DNA: TGTGCCAGTAGTTTCCCCCCCGGGGGAGCGGGGGGCACAGATACGCAGTATTTT. The full variable domain, its missing parts supplied by reference TRBV19 and TRBJ2-3, is DGGITQSPKYLFRKEGQNVTLSCEQNLNHDAMYWYRQDPGQGLRLIYYSQIVNDFQKGDIAEGYSVSREKKESFPLTVTSAQKNPTAFYLCASSFPPGGAGGTDTQYFGPGTRLTVL.

The V and J genes are TRBV27 and TRBJ2-3; the match to TRBD1 covers 7 bases. With 4 bases clipped from V and 5 bases from J, the junction kept 6 bases outside the gene matches. The CDR3 consists of 14 residues. Germline CDR1 MNHEY, CDR2 SMNVEV (reference sequence). The CDR3 sequence is CASSSLQGRDTQYF. The CDR3 bases are TGTGCCAGCAGTTCCCTACAGGGGAGAGATACGCAGTATTTT.

A note on this clone: A much larger clone lies one base from this, so it may be a read error. The genes are TRBV7-8 and TRBJ2-3; D is unresolved. V lost 5 bases, J lost 1 base, and 10 bases lay in between. The CDR3 is made up of 14 amino acids. CDR1 and CDR2 from the germline V gene are SGHVS and FQNEAQ. The CDR3 spells CASSVEIGTDTQYF. CDR3 sequence (DNA): TGTGCCAGCAGCGTCGAGATTGGCACAGATACGCAGTATTTT.

V gene TRBV4-3 combines with J gene TRBJ1-2; D gene ambiguous. CDR1 and CDR2 from the germline V gene are LGHNA and YSLEER. This CDR3 has 12 amino acids. V lost 2 bases to trimming and J lost 12 bases, with 13 bases between them. The CDR3, as DNA: TGCGCCAGCAGCCAATCGAGGGAGAGCCACACCTTC. This gives the protein CASSQSRESHTF.

Worth noting for this clone: With a far larger clone one base away, a read error is the likely cause. V and J are TRBV29-1 and TRBJ1-1; D is possibly TRBD1 (5 bases). The germline V gene has CDR1 SQVTM and CDR2 ANQGSEA. V shed 7 bases and J shed 1 base, with 10 bases lying between them. There are 12 residues in the CDR3. The CDR3 protein is CSGRQQNTEAFF. The DNA for the CDR3 is TGCAGCGGGAGACAGCAGAACACTGAAGCTTTCTTT.

V gene TRBV2 combines with J gene TRBJ2-2; 12 nucleotides agree with TRBD2. V shed 7 bases and J 7 bases; nucleotides not matched to a gene: 10. The germline V gene has CDR1 SNHLY and CDR2 FYNNEI. This CDR3 has 16 amino acids. The CDR3 coding sequence is TGTGCCAGCAAAGGGAGGACTAGCGGGATCGACGGGGAGCTGTTTTTT. Its protein product is CASKGRTSGIDGELFF.

V and J are TRBV6-1 and TRBJ2-2; 7 bases line up with TRBD1. Germline V lookup: CDR1 MNHNS, CDR2 SASEGT. The CDR3 has 15 amino acids. With 6 bases clipped from V and 5 bases from J, the junction kept 9 bases outside the gene matches. The CDR3 here is CASSVNRGSTGELFF. CDR3 nucleotides: TGTGCCAGCAGCGTCAACAGGGGTTCGACCGGGGAGCTGTTTTTT.

The rearrangement uses TRBV30 and TRBJ2-1, with 13 bases fitting TRBD2. CDR1 is GTSNPN and CDR2 is SVGIG in the germline V gene (reference sequence). The CDR3 spans 15 residues. V was clipped by 2 bases and J by 5 bases; unmatched bases: 3. CDR3 in amino acids: CAWSPGLAGDNEQFF. CDR3 nucleotide sequence: TGTGCCTGGAGTCCCGGACTAGCGGGAGACAATGAGCAGTTCTTC. Full variable domain (missing parts from reference TRBV30 and TRBJ2-1): SQTIHQWPATLVQPVGSPLSLECTVEGTSNPNLYWYRQAAGRGLQLLFYSVGIGQISSEVPQNLSASRPQDRQFILSSKKLLLSDSGFYLCAWSPGLAGDNEQFFGPGTRLTVL.

A single count supports this clone. The V and J genes are TRBV7-2 and TRBJ2-7, with TRBD2 identical over 7 bases. V lost 3 bases and J lost 6; bases outside the gene matches: 14. The germline V gene has CDR1 SGHTA and CDR2 FQGNSA. This CDR3 contains 16 residues. This chain's CDR3 is CASSLVGTKASREQYF. The CDR3 coding sequence is TGTGCCAGCAGCTTGGTCGGGACTAAGGCATCGCGCGAGCAGTACTTC. Variable domain in full (rest from reference TRBV7-2 and TRBJ2-7): GAGVSQSPSNKVTEKGKDVELRCDPISGHTALYWYRQSLGQGLEFLIYFQGNSAPDKSGLPSDRFSAERTGGSVSTLTIQRTQQEDSAVYLCASSLVGTKASREQYFGPGTRLTVT.

This clone was seen at least ten times. CDR3 sequence (DNA): TGTGCCAGCAGTTTAAGGGGACCAGATACGCAGTATTTT. This codes for CASSLRGPDTQYF. The genes are TRBV28 and TRBJ2-3; D tentatively reads TRBD1 or TRBD2 (5 bases each). CDR1 and CDR2 from the germline V gene are MDHEN and SYDVKM. This CDR3 region has 13 residues. V shed 2 bases and J shed 4 bases, with 7 bases lying between them.

This clone came up a few times. The chain links TRBV7-8 to TRBJ2-4; the D is unclear. V lost 4 bases and J lost 2, with 12 bases in between. CDR1 is SGHVS, CDR2 FQNEAQ, per germline. There are 15 residues in the CDR3. CDR3 nucleotide sequence: TGTGCCAGCAGCTCCCGTAGGTTTTCCAAAAACATTCAGTACTTC. The encoded protein is CASSSRRFSKNIQYF.

A word on this clone: A read error is the likely source, as a far larger clone sits one nucleotide away. This sequence joins TRBV4-2 and TRBJ2-1, with D uncertain. In germline, CDR1 is LGHNA, CDR2 YNFKEQ. This CDR3 region has 15 residues. Trimming took 4 bases from V and 0 from J, leaving 10 bases between them. The CDR3 loop reads CASSREASSYNEQFF. In nucleotides, the CDR3 is TGTGCCAGCAGCCGAGAGGCGAGCTCCTACAATGAGCAGTTCTTC.

This sequence joins TRBV7-2 and TRBJ2-5; TRBD2 is a possible D gene (6 bases). The CDR3 has 15 amino acids. The V gene's germline CDR1 is SGHTA and CDR2 FQGNSA. The germline V and J ends were trimmed by 5 bases and 1 base, with 14 bases remaining between them. The CDR3 spells CASSTSTRTQETQYF. For the CDR3, the DNA is TGTGCCAGCAGCACCTCGACTAGGACCCAAGAGACCCAGTACTTC.